This T cell receptor beta chain was captured in a study of technical replicates of blood from a few donors. CDR3 length equals 15 residues. CDR1 SGHNT and CDR2 YYREEE come from the germline V gene (reference sequence). After removal of 1 base from V and 2 bases from J, the junction contained 4 bases not matched to a gene. TCRdb keeps only in-frame clones here, not all; method: immunoSEQ multiplex PCR. Found here are roughly 93,000 clones, approximately 96% of them singletons; the top ten hold over 0.2%. The rearrangement joins TRBV5-4 to TRBJ2-3; 7 nucleotides line up with TRBD2. Sequenced material: T cells isolated from PBMCs. This clonotype originated in a human donor in good health. CDR3 nucleotide sequence: TGTGCCAGCAGCTTGCGGGACTACGACACAGATACGCAGTATTTT. It is translated as CASSLRDYDTDTQYF.